Shown below are 24 T cell receptor beta chains from a single sample sequenced in a study of regulatory T cells in long-lasting Graves disease. Noted time point: persistent/refractory GD, antithyroid drugs over 5 years with positive TRAb. RNA extracted from PBMCs served as the sequencing template. Relying on iRepertoire HTBI primers and Arm-PCR of CDR3 regions, the team built TCR beta libraries. TCRdb re-analysed the multiplex PCR reads in MiXCR, keeping a single row per CDR3 protein. The table lists roughly 430,000 distinct CDR3 sequences, under 25% of them singletons. Sequencing used peripheral blood mononuclear cells (PBMCs), obtained when the disease was refractory, from a patient treated with antithyroid drugs. These receptors were obtained from a female donor with Graves disease.

This clonotype occurred many times. The CDR3 is CASSPVEAVKRETQYF. In nucleotides, the CDR3 is TGTGCCAGCAGCCCCGTTGAGGCAGTTAAACGAGAGACCCAGTACTTC. The chain has TRBV28 and TRBJ2-5; D is ambiguous. Germline V gene lookup returns CDR1 MDHEN and CDR2 SYDVKM. This CDR3 has 16 residues. V shed 6 bases and J shed 4 bases, with 21 bases lying between them.

This chain joins TRBV6-1 and TRBJ1-1; D remains unclear. The CDR3 sequence is 11 residues long. Germline V CDR1 and CDR2: MNHNS, SASEGT. With 8 bases removed from V and 4 bases from J, the gap between germline ends came to 8 bases. CDR3 nucleotides: TGTGCCAGCGGAAAGAGCACTGAAGCTTTCTTT. Translating gives CASGKSTEAFF.

CDR3 nucleotides: TGTGCCAGCACCCTAGGGGGAGCTGGGGCCAACGTCCTGACTTTC. Translating it yields CASTLGGAGANVLTF. J is TRBJ2-6 and V is TRBV9; possible D gene TRBD1, 6 bases. Trimming took 6 bases from V and 2 from J, leaving 12 bases between them. This CDR3 has 15 amino acids. Germline CDR1 SGDLS, CDR2 YYNGEE.

The chain links TRBV20-1 to TRBJ2-7, with D possibly matching TRBD2 (6 bases). Germline loops: CDR1 DFQATT, CDR2 SNEGSKA (reference sequence). V was pared by 4 bases and J by 3 bases, with 13 bases between. This CDR3 has 13 residues. The CDR3 loop reads CSATRGAGYEQYF. The CDR3 coding sequence is TGCAGTGCTACCCGCGGGGCGGGCTACGAGCAGTACTTC.

This clonotype was found many times. A junction boundary mismatches the germline segment, possibly from a read error. The gene calls are TRBV7-9 and TRBJ2-7, with D tentatively TRBD2 (6 bases). This CDR3 has 13 amino acids. The germline CDR1 and CDR2 sequences are SEHNR and FQNEAQ (reference sequence). The CDR3 spells CASSLGRLFEQYF. In nucleotides, the CDR3 is TGTGCCAGCAGTTTAGGGAGGCTGTTCGAGCAGTACTTC. The full variable domain, with the rest looked up from reference TRBV7-9 and TRBJ2-7, is DTGVSQNPRHKITKRGQNVTFRCDPISEHNRLYWYRQTLGQGPEFLTYFQNEAQLEKSRLLSDRFSAERPKGSFSTLEIQRTEQGDSAMYLCASSLGRLFEQYFGPGTRLTVT.

This clonotype was recorded many times. The chain recombines TRBV28 with TRBJ1-2; TRBD1 matches 10 bases. The V and J ends lost 5 bases and 7 bases, in that order; junction bases with no gene match: 7. The CDR3 covers 14 residues. Germline CDR1 is MDHEN and CDR2 is SYDVKM. CDR3 in amino acids: CASSATGGAGGYTF. CDR3 DNA: TGTGCCAGCAGTGCGACAGGGGGCGCAGGTGGCTACACCTTC.

The sample holds many counts of this clonotype. The genes are TRBV2 and TRBJ2-7; possibly TRBD2 for D (5 bases). Germline V gives CDR1 SNHLY, CDR2 FYNNEI. V was cut by 5 bases and J by 1 base, with 15 bases left in between. The CDR3 sequence is 15 residues long. The CDR3 region has the DNA TGTGCCAGCAGTCGGACTCCTGCTGAGTCCTACGAGCAGTACTTC. Translated, it gives CASSRTPAESYEQYF.

The J gene is TRBJ1-4, the V gene TRBV5-8; D might be TRBD1 (6 bases). V was cut by 4 bases and J by 7 bases, with 20 bases left in between. The length of the CDR3 is 16 residues. Germline V gene sequence: CDR1 SGHTS, CDR2 YDEGEE. Here the CDR3 DNA reads TGTGCCAGCAGCGATCAGATGCAGGGGCTGAGTGAAAAACTGTTTTTT. Translation gives CASSDQMQGLSEKLFF.

This clonotype came up many times. This rearrangement joins TRBV28 to TRBJ1-1; TRBD1 aligns across 9 bases. The CDR3 totals 12 residues. J lost 8 bases, V lost 5 bases, and 3 bases had no gene match. Germline CDR1 and CDR2: MDHEN and SYDVKM. DNA for the CDR3: TGTGCCAGCAGTCCACAGGGGGCGGAAGCTTTCTTT. Protein sequence: CASSPQGAEAFF. Using reference TRBV28 and TRBJ1-1 for the parts outside the CDR3, the full variable domain is DVKVTQSSRYLVKRTGEKVFLECVQDMDHENMFWYRQDPGLGLRLIYFSYDVKMKEKGDIPEGYSVSREKKERFSLILESASTNQTSMYLCASSPQGAEAFFGQGTRLTVV.

The chain carries TRBV28 and TRBJ2-4; D is perhaps TRBD1 (5 bases). The CDR3 contains 13 residues. Trimming removed 6 bases from V and 4 bases from J, with 10 bases in between. From germline, CDR1 is MDHEN and CDR2 SYDVKM. CDR3 DNA sequence: TGTGCCAGCAGCGGACAATCAAAAAACATTCAGTACTTC. This translates into CASSGQSKNIQYF.

Only a few counts were recorded for this clonotype. V is TRBV5-1 and J is TRBJ1-2; a weak D match, TRBD1 (5 bases). CDR1 and CDR2 from the germline V gene are SGHRS and YFSETQ. Trimming cost V 4 bases and J 2 bases, with 12 bases left between them. The CDR3 has 14 residues. The CDR3 spells CASSPDSWNYGYTF. CDR3 coding DNA: TGCGCCAGCAGCCCTGACAGCTGGAACTATGGCTACACCTTC.

This clonotype occurred a few times. The J gene is TRBJ2-4, the V gene TRBV25-1; the D gene is possibly TRBD1 (6 bases). The CDR3 has 15 amino acids. The ends were cut back, 3 bases at V and 0 bases at J, with 9 bases in the middle. Per germline, CDR1 MGHDK and CDR2 SYGVNS. This CDR3 is CASSDGQLAKNIQYF. The CDR3 nucleotides are TGTGCCAGCAGTGACGGACAGCTAGCCAAAAACATTCAGTACTTC. Variable domain in full (rest from reference TRBV25-1 and TRBJ2-4): EADIYQTPRYLVIGTGKKITLECSQTMGHDKMYWYQQDPGMELHLIHYSYGVNSTEKGDLSSESTVSRIRTEHFPLTLESARPSHTSQYLCASSDGQLAKNIQYFGAGTRLSVL.

In this sample, this clonotype turned up many times. CDR3 residues: CASSLRSRDYGYTF. The CDR3 coding sequence is TGTGCCAGCAGTCTGCGGTCAAGGGATTATGGCTACACCTTC. This sequence joins TRBV28 and TRBJ1-2; no firm D call. The V and J ends lost 5 bases and 5 bases respectively, with 15 bases between them. Germline CDR1 and CDR2: MDHEN and SYDVKM. The CDR3 loop spans 14 amino acids.

The chain has TRBV6-5 and TRBJ2-1; 7 bases map to TRBD2. The CDR3 covers 14 residues. Unmatched junction bases numbered 8, after V lost 7 bases and J lost 5 bases. Per the germline V gene, CDR1 is MNHEY and CDR2 is SVGAGI. CDR3: CASKDSSGNNEQFF. CDR3 coding DNA: TGTGCCAGCAAAGATTCTAGCGGAAACAATGAGCAGTTCTTC.

About this clonotype: A much larger clone sits a single nucleotide away, making a read error possible. DNA for the CDR3: TGTGCCAGCAGTTTCACAAAGCAGCCCCGGCATTTT. It is translated as CASSFTKQPRHF. This rearrangement joins TRBV6-2 or TRBV6-3 to TRBJ1-5; D is undetermined. Germline CDR1 MNHEY, CDR2 SVGEGT. The CDR3 loop spans 12 amino acids.

This clonotype was seen a handful of times. The chain combines TRBV5-1 with TRBJ2-2; no clear D gene. V was clipped by 4 bases and J by 0 bases, with 10 bases between them. The length of the CDR3 is 15 residues. Germline CDR1 SGHRS, CDR2 YFSETQ. The CDR3 bases are TGCGCCAGCAGCACCTCGACTGCGAACACCGGGGAGCTGTTTTTT. Protein product: CASSTSTANTGELFF.

The V call is TRBV19, the J call TRBJ1-1; D might be TRBD1 (6 bases). Germline-derived CDR1 and CDR2 are LNHDA and SQIVND (reference sequence). The V and J ends lost 3 bases and 0 bases respectively, with 14 bases between them. The CDR3 runs 16 residues. CDR3 region: CASSIILQGLNTEAFF. The CDR3 DNA sequence: TGTGCCAGTAGTATTATATTACAGGGATTGAACACTGAAGCTTTCTTT.

This clonotype was seen at least ten times. One junction end disagrees with the germline gene, perhaps due to a read error. V is TRBV28 and J is TRBJ1-4; D is undetermined. CDR1 is MDHEN and CDR2 is SYDVKM in the germline V gene. CDR3 length equals 14 residues. The CDR3 DNA reads TGTACCAGCAGTTTAAAGCGGTTAGATGAAAAACTGTTTTTT. It translates to CTSSLKRLDEKLFF.

This chain joins TRBV7-9 and TRBJ1-2; D might be TRBD1 (5 bases). The CDR3 has 16 residues. Germline CDR1 and CDR2: SEHNR and FQNEAQ (reference sequence). V lost 6 bases and J lost 9, with 26 bases in between. In DNA, the CDR3 is TGTGCCAGCAGGGTCGTCGGGGACTCAAACGTAGGGAGCTACACCTTC. Its translation is CASRVVGDSNVGSYTF. The whole variable domain, remainder taken from reference TRBV7-9 and TRBJ1-2, is DTGVSQNPRHKITKRGQNVTFRCDPISEHNRLYWYRQTLGQGPEFLTYFQNEAQLEKSRLLSDRFSAERPKGSFSTLEIQRTEQGDSAMYLCASRVVGDSNVGSYTFGSGTRLTVV.

This clonotype occurred once. A single base separates this from a much larger clone, so it may be a read error. V usage is TRBV27 and J usage is TRBJ2-5, with 14 bases aligning to TRBD2. This CDR3 contains 16 residues. CDR1 MNHEY and CDR2 SMNVEV come from the germline V gene (reference sequence). CDR3 amino acids: CAGSQRLAGGPQTQYF. CDR3 coding DNA: TGTGCCGGCAGTCAACGACTAGCGGGAGGGCCGCAGACCCAGTACTTC.

A few counts support this clonotype. The V gene is TRBV27, the J gene TRBJ2-3; 7 bases agree with TRBD2. The CDR3 runs 16 residues. Unmatched junction bases numbered 8, after V lost 2 bases and J lost 3 bases. Germline V CDR1 and CDR2: MNHEY, SMNVEV (reference sequence). Here the CDR3 DNA reads TGTGCCAGCAGTTTACGGCCTAGCGGTGGAACAGATACGCAGTATTTT. The encoded protein is CASSLRPSGGTDTQYF.

This clonotype was seen a handful of times. V is TRBV15 and J is TRBJ2-2; the D is unclear. In germline, CDR1 is LNHNV, CDR2 YYDKDF (reference sequence). The CDR3 consists of 12 residues. V shed 6 bases and J shed 7 bases, with 9 bases lying between them. The CDR3 sequence is CATSSGGGELFF. The CDR3 DNA reads TGTGCCACCAGTTCGGGTGGCGGGGAGCTGTTTTTT.

This clonotype appeared a few times. At one end the junction does not follow the germline gene, possibly because of a read error. The chain recombines TRBV28 with TRBJ1-3, with D uncertain. The CDR3 has 14 residues. From germline, CDR1 is MDHEN and CDR2 SYDVKM. The CDR3 here is CGSSSGLSGNTIYF. The CDR3 region has the DNA TGTGGCAGCAGTTCAGGACTCTCTGGAAACACCATATATTTT.

This chain links TRBV12-5 with TRBJ2-2, with TRBD2 matching over 11 bases. Germline V gene sequence: CDR1 LGHNT, CDR2 FRNRAP. Unmatched junction bases numbered 9, after V lost 1 base and J lost 5 bases. The CDR3 contains 18 residues. CDR3 sequence: CASGLDSGRAGGTGELFF. CDR3 coding DNA: TGTGCTAGTGGTTTGGATAGCGGGAGGGCCGGGGGGACCGGGGAGCTGTTTTTT. Together with reference TRBV12-5 and TRBJ2-2, the CDR3 gives the full variable domain: DARVTQTPRHKVTEMGQEVTMRCQPILGHNTVFWYRQTMMQGLELLAYFRNRAPLDDSGMPKDRFSAEMPDATLATLKIQPSEPRDSAVYFCASGLDSGRAGGTGELFFGEGSRLTVL.